The clone carrying this T cell receptor beta chain was counted a single time. What it recognizes is unknown. This entry is derived from a study of graft-versus-host responses after intestinal transplantation. Findings of the study overall: An association linked early post-transplant HvG declines with peak circulating GvH clone levels.

TCRdb keeps only in-frame clones here, not all; method: immunoSEQ multiplex PCR. The sample shows around 78,000 clones, around 86% of them seen only once. This CDR3 region has 11 residues. Germline V gene sequence: CDR1 LNHDA, CDR2 SQIVND (reference sequence). Trimming cost V 11 bases and J 7 bases, with 11 bases left between them. The chain employs TRBV19 and TRBJ2-2; tentative D call: TRBD2 (7 bases). The sequencing used unstimulated CD8+ T cells sorted from spleen or lymph node cells, collected before transplant. The TCR sequence derives from a human donor who was the organ donor for an intestinal transplant. This CDR3 is CAAGAGGELFF. In DNA form, the CDR3 reads TGTGCCGCGGGGGCGGGCGGGGAGCTGTTTTTT.